A selection of T cell receptor beta chains follows, all from one sample in a study of vaccination and CD4 T cells after COVID-19. Each CDR3 protein gets one entry after TCRdb re-called the PCR reads with MiXCR. Of approximately 15,000 distinct CDR3 sequences in the sample, roughly 50% were seen once. Their cognate antigens are unknown. Source material: CD4+ T cells from blood, cultured in vitro. Receptor source: a human donor who had recovered from COVID-19. CDR3s include the opening cysteine and the closing phenylalanine or tryptophan. The D gene is left open where the match is weak. Rows may omit the clone size; those that give it use once, few, many or a size class.

j_call | d_call | clone_size | v_call | cdr3_aa | cdr3_nt
TRBJ1-1 | TRBD1 | few | TRBV6-1 | CASSWTGGFNTEAFF | TGTGCCAGCAGCTGGACAGGGGGCTTTAACACTGAAGCTTTCTTT
TRBJ2-1 | NA | few | TRBV20-1 | CSASGGGTYNEQFF | TGCAGTGCTAGTGGGGGGGGCACTTACAATGAGCAGTTCTTC
TRBJ1-4 | NA | once | TRBV4-3 | CASSQDGLRGGRRMKNCFF | NA
TRBJ1-4 | NA | few | TRBV12-3/TRBV12-4 | CASSLASGLGGEKLFF | TGTGCCAGCAGTTTAGCGTCCGGGTTGGGAGGTGAAAAACTGTTTTTT
TRBJ2-5 | TRBD1 | NA | TRBV6-4 | CASSGQGGETQYF | TGTGCCAGCAGTGGACAGGGGGGAGAGACCCAGTACTTC
TRBJ1-2 | NA | NA | TRBV20-1 | CSARVGYGYTF | TGCAGTGCTAGAGTTGGCTATGGCTACACCTTC
TRBJ1-6 | TRBD1 | NA | TRBV6-1 | CATHRTRPGQGRNSPLHF | TGTGCCACCCATCGAACCAGACCGGGACAGGGGAGGAATTCACCCCTCCACTTT
TRBJ2-5 | TRBD2 | NA | TRBV6-5 | CASSYRLAAQETQYF | TGTGCCAGCAGTTATCGACTAGCGGCCCAAGAGACCCAGTACTTC
TRBJ1-5 | NA | NA | TRBV20-1 | CSAIGRQGNQPQHF | TGCAGTGCTATTGGAAGGCAAGGCAATCAGCCCCAGCATTTT
TRBJ2-3 | NA | NA | TRBV11-2 | CASSFRVKGHTDTQYF | TGTGCCAGCAGCTTCCGGGTTAAGGGACACACAGATACGCAGTATTTT
TRBJ2-3 | NA | NA | TRBV11-2 | CANSFRVKGHTDTQYF | TGTGCCAACAGCTTCCGGGTTAAGGGACACACAGATACGCAGTATTTT
TRBJ2-2 | NA | NA | TRBV5-1 | CASFPQMNTGELFF | TGCGCCAGCTTTCCCCAGATGAACACCGGGGAGCTGTTTTTT
TRBJ2-1 | TRBD2 | NA | TRBV7-2 | CASSLDLAGGSNEQFF | TGTGCCAGCAGCTTAGATCTAGCGGGGGGATCCAATGAGCAGTTCTTC
TRBJ2-5 | TRBD2 | few | TRBV20-1 | CSARPSGRVGETQYF | TGCAGTGCTAGACCTAGCGGGAGGGTAGGCGAGACCCAGTACTTC
TRBJ1-3 | NA | medium-sized | TRBV6-5 | CASSYSVRTAVSGNTIYF | TGTGCCAGCAGTTACAGTGTTAGGACAGCCGTCTCTGGAAACACCATATATTTT
TRBJ1-5 | NA | few | TRBV6-1 | CASMGRGNQPQHF | TGTGCCAGCATGGGAAGGGGCAATCAGCCCCAGCATTTT
TRBJ1-1 | NA | NA | TRBV20-1 | CSARRPIDTEAFF | TGCAGTGCTAGGCGGCCTATAGACACTGAAGCTTTCTTT
TRBJ2-7 | TRBD2 | NA | TRBV10-3 | CAISDTKGLAGSLSYEQYF | TGTGCCATCAGTGATACTAAAGGACTAGCGGGATCCCTAAGCTACGAGCAGTACTTC
TRBJ1-3 | NA | NA | TRBV28 | CASRAGQFNGNTIYF | TGTGCCAGCAGGGCCGGACAGTTCAATGGAAACACCATATATTTT
TRBJ1-2 | TRBD1 | few | TRBV6-4 | CASSVGQNYGYTF | TGTGCCAGCAGTGTGGGACAGAACTATGGCTACACCTTC
TRBJ1-2 | NA | NA | TRBV15 | CATSMRGADGYTF | TGTGCCACCAGCATGAGAGGGGCTGATGGCTACACCTTC
TRBJ2-3 | NA | NA | TRBV29-1 | CSVGTTNTDTQYF | TGCAGCGTTGGTACTACTAACACAGATACGCAGTATTTT
TRBJ1-1 | NA | NA | TRBV7-9 | CASSLGRQPLGAFF | TGTGCCAGCAGCTTAGGCAGACAACCACTGGGAGCTTTCTTT
TRBJ2-7 | TRBD2 | NA | TRBV28 | CASRRLAGLVEQYF | TGTGCCAGCAGGCGACTAGCGGGTCTTGTCGAGCAGTACTTC
TRBJ1-3 | TRBD1 | NA | TRBV12-3/TRBV12-4 | CASSRQGAGNTIYF | TGTGCCAGCAGCCGACAGGGAGCTGGAAACACCATATATTTT
TRBJ1-2 | NA | NA | TRBV4-1 | CASSSPWADGYTF | TGCGCCAGCAGCTCCCCCTGGGCGGATGGCTACACCTTC
TRBJ1-2 | NA | once | TRBV2 | CASSGAGRTYGYTF | TGTGCCAGCAGTGGGGCAGGGCGGACCTATGGCTACACCTTC